This record concerns one T cell receptor (beta chain) sequence. What it binds is not known. In each case, RNA was isolated and then reverse transcribed into cDNA as the sequencing template. The protocol was immunoSEQ multiplex PCR, while the TCRdb copy is restricted to in-frame clones and leaves out a portion. The sample lists about 130,000 clones, roughly three fifths occurring once. This sample was included in a study of CD8+ T cells in alopecia areata. Study-level background: Oral tofacitinib (5 to 10 mg twice daily) was administered to treated patients. Tofacitinib therapy lasting 6 to 18 months was followed by 6 months off drug.

Trimming at V came to 6 bases and at J to 2 bases, leaving 2 bases not matched to a gene. Germline CDR1 is SNHLY and CDR2 is FYNNEI. This CDR3 is 14 amino acids long. Whole-study findings and limits: An increase in clonality over normal scalp was evident in lesional scalp, especially alopecia totalis/universalis.

The material was CD4+ T cells sorted from blood, obtained at week 0. This clonotype was obtained from a human donor with alopecia areata. The chain has TRBV2 and TRBJ2-7, with TRBD2 matching 12 bases. CDR3 loop: CASRRLAGAYEQYF. CDR3 DNA sequence: TGTGCCAGCAGACGACTAGCGGGGGCCTACGAGCAGTACTTC.